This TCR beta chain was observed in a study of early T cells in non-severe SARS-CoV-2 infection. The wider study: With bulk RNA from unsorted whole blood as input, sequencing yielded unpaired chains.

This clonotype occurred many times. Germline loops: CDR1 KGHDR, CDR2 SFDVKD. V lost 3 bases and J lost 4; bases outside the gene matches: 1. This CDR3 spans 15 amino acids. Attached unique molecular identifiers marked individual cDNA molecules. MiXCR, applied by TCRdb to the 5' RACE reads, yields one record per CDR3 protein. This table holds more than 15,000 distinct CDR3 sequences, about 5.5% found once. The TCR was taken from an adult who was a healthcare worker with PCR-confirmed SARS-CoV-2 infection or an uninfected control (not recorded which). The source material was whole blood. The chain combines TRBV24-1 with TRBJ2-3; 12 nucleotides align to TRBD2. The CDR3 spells CATSDRTSGADTQYF. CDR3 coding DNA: TGTGCCACCAGTGATAGGACTAGCGGGGCAGATACGCAGTATTTT.